The 15 T cell receptor beta chains below were found in one sample sequenced in a study of OX40 agonist ivuxolimab in advanced cancers. Sequencing used immunoSEQ multiplex PCR; TCRdb keeps in-frame clones, though not all of them. The sample includes approximately 82,000 clones, 94% of them seen just once. The sample was CD4+ or CD8+ T cells sorted from blood, taken in a trial of the OX40 agonist ivuxolimab. All receptors derive from an adult with an advanced solid tumor such as melanoma, head and neck, liver or kidney cancer.

The gene calls are TRBV7-6 and TRBJ2-5; D gene unclear. V lost 5 bases, J lost 5 bases, and 12 bases lay in between. The germline V gene encodes CDR1 SGHVS and CDR2 FNYEAQ. CDR3 length: 13 amino acids. CDR3 residues: CASSPTLLETQYF. The CDR3 DNA reads as TGTGCCAGCAGCCCAACCCTTCTCGAGACCCAGTACTTC.

The rearrangement links TRBV7-9 to TRBJ2-2, with D hard to call. The V gene lost 5 bases and the J gene lost 2 bases, with 9 bases spanning the gap. The CDR3 runs to 14 residues. The germline V gene has CDR1 SEHNR and CDR2 FQNEAQ (reference sequence). CDR3 sequence reads: CASSMTLNTGELFF. In DNA, the CDR3 is TGTGCCAGCAGCATGACACTTAACACCGGGGAGCTGTTTTTT. Complete variable domain (other parts from reference TRBV7-9 and TRBJ2-2): DTGVSQNPRHKITKRGQNVTFRCDPISEHNRLYWYRQTLGQGPEFLTYFQNEAQLEKSRLLSDRFSAERPKGSFSTLEIQRTEQGDSAMYLCASSMTLNTGELFFGEGSRLTVL.

This sequence joins TRBV6-5 and TRBJ2-4, with 9 bases fitting TRBD1. The CDR3 covers 14 residues. From germline, CDR1 is MNHEY and CDR2 SVGAGI. J gave up 7 bases and V 4 bases, and 5 bases lay outside the gene matches. The CDR3 sequence: CASSLQGAGNIQYF. For the CDR3, the DNA is TGTGCCAGCAGTTTACAGGGGGCAGGGAACATTCAGTACTTC.

The DNA for the CDR3 is TGCGCCAGCAGCCATGCATCCGGGATCCACAATGAGCAGTTCTTC. This sequence encodes CASSHASGIHNEQFF. The chain employs TRBV4-1 and TRBJ2-1; tentative D call: TRBD2 (5 bases). CDR1 is MGHRA, CDR2 YSYEKL, per germline. V shed 3 bases and J shed 5 bases, with 14 bases lying between them. The CDR3 length is 15 residues.

This clone was recorded once. The chain employs TRBV5-1 and TRBJ2-1; D tentatively fits TRBD1 or TRBD2 (6 bases each). In germline, CDR1 is SGHRS, CDR2 YFSETQ. The length of the CDR3 is 18 residues. Trimming cost V 4 bases and J 1 base, with 21 bases left between them. Here the CDR3 DNA reads TGCGCCAGCAGCCCCTCGGGGGCCACAGGGAGGTCCTACAATGAGCAGTTCTTC. Encoded protein: CASSPSGATGRSYNEQFF.

The chain uses TRBV14 and TRBJ1-1; D ambiguous. Germline CDR1 is SGHDN and CDR2 is FVKESK. V was clipped by 4 bases and J by 4 bases, with 7 bases between them. This CDR3 comprises 12 residues. The CDR3 spells CASSPGPTEAFF. CDR3 nucleotide sequence: TGTGCCAGCAGCCCGGGCCCCACTGAAGCTTTCTTT.

The V gene is TRBV29-1, the J gene TRBJ2-3, with D uncertain. There are 13 residues in the CDR3. Per the germline V gene, CDR1 is SQVTM and CDR2 is ANQGSEA. Between the trimmed V and J ends, which lost 7 bases and 2 bases, there was a span of 13 bases. The CDR3 region is CSGLEDNTDTQYF. The CDR3 DNA sequence: TGCAGCGGCCTGGAAGACAACACAGATACGCAGTATTTT.

The V gene is TRBV11-1, the J gene TRBJ2-7, with 7 positions matching TRBD1. V lost 5 bases, J lost 1 base, and 5 bases stayed unmatched. This CDR3 contains 14 residues. Per the germline V gene, CDR1 is SGHAT and CDR2 is FQDESV (reference sequence). CDR3 sequence (DNA): TGTGCCAGCAGCAAATGGGACAGATCCTACGAGCAGTACTTC. Translating gives CASSKWDRSYEQYF.

The chain combines TRBV27 with TRBJ2-3, with TRBD1 identical over 10 bases. V shed 4 bases and J 6 bases; nucleotides not matched to a gene: 4. Germline lookup yields CDR1 MNHEY and CDR2 SMNVEV (reference sequence). CDR3 size: 14 residues. CDR3 amino acids: CASSWTGGMDTQYF. In DNA form, the CDR3 reads TGTGCCAGCAGTTGGACAGGGGGAATGGATACGCAGTATTTT.

The rearrangement joins TRBV28 to TRBJ1-1; unclear D gene. V shed 5 bases and J shed 1 base, with 11 bases lying between them. The CDR3 is made up of 14 amino acids. Germline V CDR1 and CDR2: MDHEN, SYDVKM. The CDR3 is CASSPLAGNTEAFF. As DNA, the CDR3 is TGTGCCAGCAGTCCCCTGGCAGGGAACACTGAAGCTTTCTTT.

CDR3 DNA: TGTGCCAGCAGGACAACCGGACAGCTTAACTATGGCTACACCTTC. It specifies CASRTTGQLNYGYTF. The chain couples TRBV27 to TRBJ1-2; D possibly corresponds to TRBD1 (6 bases). Germline V gives CDR1 MNHEY, CDR2 SMNVEV (reference sequence). The CDR3 extends over 15 amino acids. The germline V and J ends were trimmed by 6 bases and 1 base, with 15 bases remaining between them.

About this clone itself: The junction and the germline gene differ at one end; a read error may be behind it. The chain couples TRBV14 to TRBJ1-5, with D unresolved. This CDR3 comprises 14 residues. Germline V CDR1 and CDR2: SGHDN, FVKESK. CDR3 DNA: TGTGCCAGCAGCCAAGATGACTGGGGTCAGCGCCAGCATTTT. Translating it yields CASSQDDWGQRQHF.

This chain connects TRBV6-5 to TRBJ2-2; 11 bases agree with TRBD1. V lost 6 bases to trimming and J lost 6 bases; unmatched junction nucleotides: 6. The V gene's germline CDR1 is MNHEY and CDR2 SVGAGI. CDR3 length: 15 amino acids. The CDR3 spells CASSWGGQGAGELFF. CDR3 nucleotides: TGTGCCAGCAGCTGGGGGGGACAGGGGGCCGGGGAGCTGTTTTTT.

This rearrangement joins TRBV19 to TRBJ1-5; tentatively, D is TRBD1 (6 bases). The CDR3 has 15 residues. Germline assignment: CDR1 LNHDA and CDR2 SQIVND (reference sequence). Trimming took off 7 bases at V and 6 bases at J, with 19 bases between the two ends. The CDR3 nucleotides read TGTGCCAGTACACACGAGGGGGAGGACGGTCAGCCCCAGCATTTT. Translated: CASTHEGEDGQPQHF. Full variable domain (missing parts from reference TRBV19 and TRBJ1-5): DGGITQSPKYLFRKEGQNVTLSCEQNLNHDAMYWYRQDPGQGLRLIYYSQIVNDFQKGDIAEGYSVSREKKESFPLTVTSAQKNPTAFYLCASTHEGEDGQPQHFGDGTRLSIL.

The gene calls are TRBV7-9 and TRBJ2-6; tentatively, D is TRBD2 (7 bases). Deletions cut 6 bases from V and 1 base from J, with 16 bases between. This CDR3 has 17 residues. Per germline, CDR1 SEHNR and CDR2 FQNEAQ (reference sequence). CDR3 sequence (DNA): TGTGCCAGCAGTGTTCCGGGGGGCGCATCTGGGGCCAACGTCCTGACTTTC. Protein sequence: CASSVPGGASGANVLTF.